The next 29 T cell receptor beta chains were all read from a single sample in a study of cytomegalovirus exposure and HLA in healthy donors. TCRdb's table, derived via immunoSEQ multiplex PCR, lists solely in-frame clones and lacks some. The sample lists 150,000 to 200,000 clones, about 80% occurring once. Sequenced material: PBMCs. Receptors originate from a man between 18 and 35 years old in good health and CMV-seropositive.

This clone is a singleton in its sample. The rearrangement links TRBV11-2 to TRBJ2-3, with D perhaps matching TRBD2 (5 bases). V was pared by 2 bases and J by 5 bases, with 11 bases between. There are 14 residues in the CDR3. CDR1 is SGHAT and CDR2 is FQNNGV in the germline V gene. CDR3 nucleotide sequence: TGTGCCAGCAGCTTACGGGGAGTCGAAGATACGCAGTATTTT. It codes for CASSLRGVEDTQYF. Drawing the rest from reference TRBV11-2 and TRBJ2-3, the complete variable domain is EAGVAQSPRYKIIEKRQSVAFWCNPISGHATLYWYQQILGQGPKLLIQFQNNGVVDDSQLPKDRFSAERLKGVDSTLKIQPAKLEDSAVYLCASSLRGVEDTQYFGPGTRLTVL.

CDR3 sequence: CASKLGRAYNEQFF. The CDR3 coding sequence is TGTGCCAGCAAACTCGGGAGGGCCTACAATGAGCAGTTCTTC. The J gene is TRBJ2-1, the V gene TRBV11-2; 8 bases are shared with TRBD2. The CDR3 length is 14 residues. The germline gives CDR1 SGHAT, CDR2 FQNNGV. Trimming cost V 7 bases and J 2 bases; bases outside gene matches: 4.

V is TRBV29-1 and J is TRBJ2-3; no reliable D call. Germline V gives CDR1 SQVTM, CDR2 ANQGSEA. V was trimmed by 3 bases and J by 1 base, leaving 14 bases between them. The CDR3 length is 15 residues. CDR3 region: CSVDPQLSGTDTQYF. In nucleotides, the CDR3 is TGCAGCGTTGACCCCCAATTGAGCGGCACAGATACGCAGTATTTT.

The genes are TRBV7-2 and TRBJ1-5; perhaps TRBD1 as D (6 bases). The CDR3 is 15 residues long. Trimming took off 2 bases at V and 1 base at J, with 9 bases between the two ends. Per germline, CDR1 SGHTA and CDR2 FQGNSA. CDR3 in DNA: TGTGCCAGCAGCTTAAGGGGGACGAGCAATCAGCCCCAGCATTTT. Amino acid sequence: CASSLRGTSNQPQHF.

The chain is built from TRBV7-9 and TRBJ1-2, with 8 positions matching TRBD1. Germline values: CDR1 SEHNR, CDR2 FQNEAQ (reference sequence). The V segment lost 6 bases and the J segment 8 bases; nucleotides outside the gene matches: 11. The CDR3 consists of 14 residues. Written as DNA, the CDR3 is TGTGCCAGCAGTCCGTGGACAGGGCCGGGGGGCTACACCTTC. The encoded protein is CASSPWTGPGGYTF. Filled out from reference TRBV7-9 and TRBJ1-2, the complete variable domain reads DTGVSQNPRHKITKRGQNVTFRCDPISEHNRLYWYRQTLGQGPEFLTYFQNEAQLEKSRLLSDRFSAERPKGSFSTLEIQRTEQGDSAMYLCASSPWTGPGGYTFGSGTRLTVV.

The chain joins TRBV6-1 to TRBJ2-7, with D possibly TRBD2 on 6 matching bases. CDR3 length: 15 amino acids. V dropped 8 bases and J dropped 0 bases, with 17 bases sitting between them. Germline CDR1 MNHNS, CDR2 SASEGT. This chain's CDR3 is CASSEMAGFSYEQYF. As DNA, the CDR3 is TGTGCCAGCTCGGAGATGGCGGGATTCTCCTACGAGCAGTACTTC.

This sequence joins TRBV27 and TRBJ2-1; D is perhaps TRBD1 (6 bases). With 3 bases removed from V and 7 bases from J, the gap between germline ends came to 22 bases. This CDR3 has 17 amino acids. Germline V gene data show CDR1 as MNHEY and CDR2 as SMNVEV (reference sequence). CDR3 protein: CASSFEVWQGRLNEQFF. CDR3 nucleotide sequence: TGTGCCAGCAGTTTTGAGGTTTGGCAGGGGCGTCTGAATGAGCAGTTCTTC.

The V gene is TRBV2, the J gene TRBJ1-2; D gene unclear. CDR1 is SNHLY, CDR2 FYNNEI, per germline. The V and J ends lost 7 bases and 4 bases respectively, with 16 bases between them. CDR3 length: 14 amino acids. The CDR3 DNA follows: TGTGCCAGCACCTCTTTTGAGGGTGTCTATGGCTACACCTTC. It is translated as CASTSFEGVYGYTF. The whole variable domain, remainder taken from reference TRBV2 and TRBJ1-2, is EPEVTQTPSHQVTQMGQEVILRCVPISNHLYFYWYRQILGQKVEFLVSFYNNEISEKSEIFDDQFSVERPDGSNFTLKIRSTKLEDSAMYFCASTSFEGVYGYTFGSGTRLTVV.

The rearrangement links TRBV6-1 to TRBJ1-5, with D maybe TRBD1 (6 bases). In germline, CDR1 is MNHNS, CDR2 SASEGT. V lost 4 bases and J 4 bases, leaving 8 bases between the germline ends. This CDR3 is built from 13 residues. The CDR3 nucleotides read TGTGCCAGCAGTGTACAGGGTAATCAGCCCCAGCATTTT. Its translation: CASSVQGNQPQHF.

The J gene is TRBJ1-5, the V gene TRBV25-1; D unclear. The V gene lost 8 bases and the J gene lost 5 bases, with 13 bases spanning the gap. The CDR3 contains 13 residues. Germline V gene lookup returns CDR1 MGHDK and CDR2 SYGVNS. CDR3 bases: TGTGCCAGCCAAAACTCGCTAGATCAGCCCCAGCATTTT. It encodes CASQNSLDQPQHF.

A few counts support this clone. The chain employs TRBV7-7 and TRBJ2-3; 8 bases align to TRBD1. J lost 7 bases, V lost 5 bases, and 11 bases had no gene match. CDR1 and CDR2 (germline): SSHAT, FNYEAQ (reference sequence). The CDR3 loop spans 15 amino acids. The CDR3 loop is CASSIGQGGTHTQYF. CDR3 nucleotides: TGTGCCAGCAGCATAGGACAGGGTGGAACACATACGCAGTATTTT.

CDR3 amino acids: CSFSGTGGEQYF. The CDR3 nucleotides are TGCAGCTTTTCCGGGACAGGGGGCGAGCAGTACTTC. The chain employs TRBV29-1 and TRBJ2-7, with 11 bases lining up with TRBD1. The V and J ends lost 8 bases and 6 bases, in that order; junction bases with no gene match: 6. The germline V gene has CDR1 SQVTM and CDR2 ANQGSEA. The CDR3 length is 12 residues.

V usage is TRBV9 and J usage is TRBJ1-1; perhaps TRBD1 as D (5 bases). The germline V gene has CDR1 SGDLS and CDR2 YYNGEE. V was trimmed by 2 bases and J by 1 base, leaving 9 bases between them. There are 14 residues in the CDR3. In nucleotides, the CDR3 is TGTGCCAGCAGCGTTCAGGGAGGGAACACTGAAGCTTTCTTT. It codes for CASSVQGGNTEAFF.

V and J are TRBV27 and TRBJ2-5; 8 bases agree with TRBD2. From germline, CDR1 is MNHEY and CDR2 SMNVEV (reference sequence). The CDR3 totals 16 residues. The V gene end was trimmed by 6 bases and the J gene end by 5 bases; junction bases not matched to a gene: 14. The CDR3 nucleotides read TGTGCCAGCAGCTCCCGTAGCGGGATGGTCGGGGAGACCCAGTACTTC. Translation: CASSSRSGMVGETQYF.

This chain connects TRBV11-3 to TRBJ2-1, with TRBD2 matching 8 bases. The J segment lost 0 bases and the V segment lost 5 bases, leaving 0 bases of the junction unmatched. The CDR3 loop spans 14 amino acids. Germline V gives CDR1 SGHNT, CDR2 YENEEA. DNA of the CDR3: TGTGCCAGCAGCAGCGGGAGCTCCTACAATGAGCAGTTCTTC. Translated, it gives CASSSGSSYNEQFF.

The chain carries TRBV15 and TRBJ2-7; no clear D gene. Trimming took 4 bases from V and 5 from J, leaving 9 bases between them. CDR1 is LNHNV, CDR2 YYDKDF, per germline (reference sequence). This CDR3 spans 12 amino acids. The chain's CDR3 is CATSTSADEQYF. DNA of the CDR3: TGTGCCACCAGCACTAGTGCGGACGAGCAGTACTTC.

The genes are TRBV19 and TRBJ1-5; a weak D match, TRBD1 (5 bases). V was cut by 7 bases and J by 3 bases, with 13 bases left in between. Looked up from germline, CDR1 is LNHDA and CDR2 is SQIVND (reference sequence). This CDR3 has 14 residues. CDR3 in amino acids: CASTLTGLNQPQHF. In DNA, the CDR3 is TGTGCCAGTACCTTAACAGGCCTCAATCAGCCCCAGCATTTT.

J is TRBJ1-5 and V is TRBV5-4, with D tentatively TRBD1 (5 bases). The germline CDR1 and CDR2 sequences are SGHNT and YYREEE (reference sequence). Trimming cost V 4 bases and J 4 bases, with 15 bases left between them. The CDR3 sequence is 15 residues long. CDR3: CASSPGQGRNQPQHF. CDR3 bases: TGTGCCAGCAGCCCTGGGCAGGGAAGGAATCAGCCCCAGCATTTT.

The chain recombines TRBV11-2 with TRBJ2-1, with TRBD2 identical over 8 bases. CDR1 and CDR2 (germline): SGHAT, FQNNGV. The V gene end was trimmed by 10 bases and the J gene end by 4 bases; junction bases not matched to a gene: 6. This CDR3 is 13 amino acids long. This CDR3 reads CATGGALYNEQFF. The CDR3 nucleotides are TGTGCCACCGGGGGGGCCCTTTACAATGAGCAGTTCTTC. Full variable domain (rest looked up from reference TRBV11-2 and TRBJ2-1): EAGVAQSPRYKIIEKRQSVAFWCNPISGHATLYWYQQILGQGPKLLIQFQNNGVVDDSQLPKDRFSAERLKGVDSTLKIQPAKLEDSAVYLCATGGALYNEQFFGPGTRLTVL.

The chain carries TRBV7-8 and TRBJ1-5; D not certain. V gave up 0 bases and J gave up 0 bases, with 12 bases separating them. The CDR3 has 17 amino acids. Per the germline V gene, CDR1 is SGHVS and CDR2 is FQNEAQ. CDR3 protein: CASSLARSQISNQPQHF. The DNA for the CDR3 is TGTGCCAGCAGCTTAGCGAGATCACAGATTAGCAATCAGCCCCAGCATTTT.

The chain carries TRBV30 and TRBJ1-1, with no clear D. This CDR3 has 13 amino acids. Trimming took 4 bases from V and 7 from J, leaving 16 bases between them. Germline-derived CDR1 and CDR2 are GTSNPN and SVGIG (reference sequence). The CDR3 nucleotides read TGTGCCTGGACCAAAAGGTCTGGAGTTGAAGCTTTCTTT. As protein: CAWTKRSGVEAFF.

J is TRBJ1-5 and V is TRBV30; D unclear. Germline CDR1 is GTSNPN and CDR2 is SVGIG (reference sequence). V was cut by 2 bases and J by 4 bases, with 9 bases left in between. The CDR3 is made up of 13 amino acids. The CDR3: CAWSLGENQPQHF. The CDR3 nucleotides read TGTGCCTGGAGTTTGGGAGAAAATCAGCCCCAGCATTTT. Full variable domain (outside the CDR3, taken from reference TRBV30 and TRBJ1-5): SQTIHQWPATLVQPVGSPLSLECTVEGTSNPNLYWYRQAAGRGLQLLFYSVGIGQISSEVPQNLSASRPQDRQFILSSKKLLLSDSGFYLCAWSLGENQPQHFGDGTRLSIL.

The V and J genes are TRBV19 and TRBJ2-5; 9 nucleotides agree with TRBD1. The CDR3 covers 15 residues. Germline CDR1 LNHDA, CDR2 SQIVND (reference sequence). Unmatched junction bases numbered 9, after V lost 5 bases and J lost 5 bases. CDR3 sequence reads: CASSLTGGRMETQYF. DNA of the CDR3: TGTGCCAGTAGTTTGACAGGGGGGCGGATGGAGACCCAGTACTTC.

V gene TRBV6-5 combines with J gene TRBJ1-5; D gene unclear. Trimming stripped 10 bases from V and 2 bases from J, with 12 bases between. This CDR3 has 13 amino acids. Germline loops: CDR1 MNHEY, CDR2 SVGAGI. The CDR3 here is CATSPGGNQPQHF. CDR3 DNA: TGTGCCACCTCCCCCGGAGGCAATCAGCCCCAGCATTTT.

This clone came up a few times. The chain carries TRBV19 and TRBJ2-2; D perhaps matches TRBD2 (5 bases). Germline V gives CDR1 LNHDA, CDR2 SQIVND (reference sequence). CDR3 length: 15 residues. V gave up 8 bases and J gave up 5 bases, with 18 bases separating them. In DNA, the CDR3 is TGTGCCAGTTCCCCGGTAGGAGGAAAGACCGGGGAGCTGTTTTTT. It encodes CASSPVGGKTGELFF.

The chain combines TRBV27 with TRBJ2-7, with 8 bases fitting TRBD1. CDR1 and CDR2 from the germline V gene are MNHEY and SMNVEV (reference sequence). J lost 6 bases, V lost 5 bases, and 9 bases had no gene match. CDR3 length: 14 amino acids. The chain's CDR3 is CASSPGQVSGEQYF. For the CDR3, the DNA is TGTGCCAGCAGTCCGGGACAGGTCTCAGGCGAGCAGTACTTC.

Only one count was recorded for this clone. The V call is TRBV28, the J call TRBJ1-5, with D unresolved. The length of the CDR3 is 15 residues. V was pared by 6 bases and J by 6 bases, with 18 bases between. Germline V gives CDR1 MDHEN, CDR2 SYDVKM. The CDR3 region has the DNA TGTGCCAGCAGGCTCCGTGGAGGAGGGCCTCAGCCCCAGCATTTT. It specifies CASRLRGGGPQPQHF.

The chain links TRBV18 to TRBJ2-3; D is possibly TRBD2 (5 bases). The length of the CDR3 is 14 residues. Trimming left V 2 bases short and J 2 bases short, with 8 bases between. Germline V lookup: CDR1 KGHSH, CDR2 LQKENI. CDR3 sequence reads: CASSPARATDTQYF. The CDR3, as DNA: TGTGCCAGCTCACCAGCGCGGGCCACAGATACGCAGTATTTT.

V and J are TRBV7-2 and TRBJ2-1; 12 bases are a match to TRBD2. The CDR3 consists of 16 residues. Germline assignment: CDR1 SGHTA and CDR2 FQGNSA. Trimming cost V 3 bases and J 12 bases; bases outside gene matches: 12. The CDR3 DNA sequence: TGTGCCAGCAGCTTTAGACTAGCGGGAGAGTTTCCAGTGCAGTTCTTC. As protein: CASSFRLAGEFPVQFF. The full variable domain, its missing parts supplied by reference TRBV7-2 and TRBJ2-1, is GAGVSQSPSNKVTEKGKDVELRCDPISGHTALYWYRQSLGQGLEFLIYFQGNSAPDKSGLPSDRFSAERTGGSVSTLTIQRTQQEDSAVYLCASSFRLAGEFPVQFFGPGTRLTVL.